Following are 11 T cell receptor beta chains from one sample sequenced in a study of T cell responses to AZD1222 COVID-19 vaccine. TCRdb's table, derived via immunoSEQ multiplex PCR, lists solely in-frame clones and lacks some. In the table there are 120,000 or so clones, around 92% of which are singletons. This specimen consisted of peripheral blood, obtained 28 days after the second AZD1222 dose. All receptors derive from an adult who received the AZD1222 COVID-19 vaccine.

The chain joins TRBV5-1 to TRBJ1-4; the D is unclear. This CDR3 is 14 amino acids long. V was shortened by 4 bases and J by 0 bases, with 7 bases between the two germline ends. Germline V gives CDR1 SGHRS, CDR2 YFSETQ. CDR3 residues: CASSLGSTNEKLFF. The CDR3 region has the DNA TGCGCCAGCAGCCTTGGGTCAACTAATGAAAAACTGTTTTTT.

This rearrangement joins TRBV27 to TRBJ2-7, with D possibly being TRBD2 (6 bases). Germline CDR1 reads MNHEY; CDR2 reads SMNVEV (reference sequence). Deletions cut 6 bases from V and 2 bases from J, with 17 bases between. CDR3 length: 15 amino acids. CDR3: CASSPGTPETYEQYF. The CDR3 DNA reads as TGTGCCAGCAGCCCCGGGACTCCGGAGACCTACGAGCAGTACTTC.

The chain links TRBV7-9 to TRBJ1-2; a weak D match, TRBD1 (5 bases). The CDR3 contains 16 residues. V was cut by 2 bases and J by 3 bases, with 16 bases left in between. Germline lookup yields CDR1 SEHNR and CDR2 FQNEAQ (reference sequence). CDR3 sequence (DNA): TGTGCCAGCAGCTTACCATGGGGGGGTGTGGACTATGGCTACACCTTC. Translating it yields CASSLPWGGVDYGYTF. Drawing the rest from reference TRBV7-9 and TRBJ1-2, the complete variable domain is DTGVSQNPRHKITKRGQNVTFRCDPISEHNRLYWYRQTLGQGPEFLTYFQNEAQLEKSRLLSDRFSAERPKGSFSTLEIQRTEQGDSAMYLCASSLPWGGVDYGYTFGSGTRLTVV.

The table lists this clone with a count of one. This chain uses TRBV28 with TRBJ1-5, with D perhaps TRBD1 (6 bases). Trimming cost V 5 bases and J 3 bases, with 8 bases left between them. There are 13 residues in the CDR3. Germline assignment: CDR1 MDHEN and CDR2 SYDVKM. The CDR3 nucleotides read TGTGCCAGCAGTCAGGGGTTCAATCAGCCCCAGCATTTT. Protein sequence: CASSQGFNQPQHF. Full variable domain (missing parts from reference TRBV28 and TRBJ1-5): DVKVTQSSRYLVKRTGEKVFLECVQDMDHENMFWYRQDPGLGLRLIYFSYDVKMKEKGDIPEGYSVSREKKERFSLILESASTNQTSMYLCASSQGFNQPQHFGDGTRLSIL.

The chain recombines TRBV28 with TRBJ2-5; a possible D gene is TRBD1 (6 bases). This CDR3 contains 14 residues. The germline gives CDR1 MDHEN, CDR2 SYDVKM. V was trimmed by 5 bases and J by 1 base, leaving 11 bases between them. CDR3 in DNA: TGTGCCAGCAGTCTAAGGGGGAGCCAAGAGACCCAGTACTTC. It yields the protein CASSLRGSQETQYF. Full variable domain (rest looked up from reference TRBV28 and TRBJ2-5): DVKVTQSSRYLVKRTGEKVFLECVQDMDHENMFWYRQDPGLGLRLIYFSYDVKMKEKGDIPEGYSVSREKKERFSLILESASTNQTSMYLCASSLRGSQETQYFGPGTRLLVL.

This clone is a singleton in its sample. This rearrangement joins TRBV12-3 or TRBV12-4 to TRBJ1-2, with 9 bases lining up with TRBD1. V shed 8 bases and J 6 bases; nucleotides not matched to a gene: 7. This CDR3 is built from 13 residues. CDR3: CASHVGQGDGYTF. The CDR3 DNA reads as TGTGCCAGCCACGTGGGACAGGGCGATGGCTACACCTTC.

The chain links TRBV19 to TRBJ2-2; 12 bases are shared with TRBD2. CDR3 size: 17 residues. Germline CDR1 reads LNHDA; CDR2 reads SQIVND (reference sequence). With V trimmed by 3 bases and J by 5 bases, 7 bases remained unmatched. The CDR3 nucleotides read TGTGCCAGTAGTATCCCTAGCGGGAGGGGTCGGACCGGGGAGCTGTTTTTT. Translated, it gives CASSIPSGRGRTGELFF. The variable domain in full, with the rest retrieved from reference TRBV19 and TRBJ2-2, is DGGITQSPKYLFRKEGQNVTLSCEQNLNHDAMYWYRQDPGQGLRLIYYSQIVNDFQKGDIAEGYSVSREKKESFPLTVTSAQKNPTAFYLCASSIPSGRGRTGELFFGEGSRLTVL.

V usage is TRBV18 and J usage is TRBJ2-1, with 8 bases lining up with TRBD2. Trimming at V came to 3 bases and at J to 7 bases, leaving 8 bases not matched to a gene. The CDR3 spans 15 residues. CDR1 and CDR2 from the germline V gene are KGHSH and LQKENI. The CDR3 DNA is TGTGCCAGCTCACCTAATAGCGGGACGGGGAATGAGCAGTTCTTC. Translating it yields CASSPNSGTGNEQFF.

This clone was seen only once. This sequence joins TRBV7-2 and TRBJ1-2; unclear D gene. CDR3 length: 15 residues. V dropped 7 bases and J dropped 7 bases, with 22 bases sitting between them. Germline V gene sequence: CDR1 SGHTA, CDR2 FQGNSA. DNA for the CDR3: TGTGCCAGCACCCCGACGGCAGCCACTTTGAGTGGCTACACCTTC. It specifies CASTPTAATLSGYTF.

The rearrangement links TRBV7-2 to TRBJ2-3; the D gene is possibly TRBD1 (6 bases). Trimming removed 3 bases at V and 2 bases at J, with 12 bases between. Germline V gives CDR1 SGHTA, CDR2 FQGNSA. CDR3 length: 15 residues. CDR3 in DNA: TGTGCCAGCAGCTTTATAAACAGGGACACAGATACGCAGTATTTT. Amino acid sequence: CASSFINRDTDTQYF.

The DNA of the CDR3 is TGTGCCAGCAGTGATCTAATGAACACTGAAGCTTTCTTT. Residues: CASSDLMNTEAFF. The chain joins TRBV7-2 to TRBJ1-1, with no clear D. Germline V gene data show CDR1 as SGHTA and CDR2 as FQGNSA. The CDR3 runs 13 residues. Trimming removed 6 bases from V and 0 bases from J, with 8 bases in between.